The rows below give T cell receptor beta chains drawn from one sample of a study of blood T cell repertoires in COVID-19. TCRdb's table, derived via immunoSEQ multiplex PCR, lists solely in-frame clones and lacks some. The repertoire consists of about 170,000 clones, with 82% occurring once and the leading ten covering 7%. Sequencing was performed on peripheral blood. These receptors were collected from a woman aged 40 to 49 with COVID-19, enrolled during active disease. CDR3s include the opening cysteine and the closing phenylalanine or tryptophan. D genes are given only for firm matches. Some rows have no size entry. The others give once, few or many, or a class for an expanded clone.

V	J	size	D	CDR3	DNA
TRBV27	TRBJ2-1	-	TRBD2	CASSLGGGTDNEQFF	TGTGCCAGCAGTTTAGGGGGGGGGACTGACAATGAGCAGTTCTTC
TRBV7-3	TRBJ2-3	-	-	CASSALGGTDTQYF	TGTGCCAGCAGCGCCCTAGGAGGCACAGATACGCAGTATTTT
TRBV18	TRBJ2-3	-	TRBD1	CASSPGTASTDTQYF	TGTGCCAGCTCGCCCGGGACAGCTAGCACAGATACGCAGTATTTT
TRBV4-2	TRBJ2-1	-	TRBD2	CASSGGLNSYNEQFF	TGTGCCAGCAGCGGGGGACTAAACTCCTACAATGAGCAGTTCTTC
TRBV5-1	TRBJ1-6	-	-	CASSLQPGNSPLHF	TGCGCCAGCAGCTTGCAACCAGGGAATTCACCCCTCCACTTT
TRBV5-5	TRBJ1-1	-	-	CASSLYLGGNTEAFF	TGTGCCAGCAGCTTGTACCTTGGCGGGAACACTGAAGCTTTCTTT
TRBV27	TRBJ2-1	-	-	CASSLSGEQFF	TGTGCCAGCAGTTTATCCGGGGAGCAGTTCTTC
TRBV18	TRBJ2-1	-	-	CASSPQDNEQFF	TGTGCCAGCTCACCCCAGGACAATGAGCAGTTCTTC
TRBV19	TRBJ2-3	-	TRBD2	CASSIEGRETDTQYF	TGTGCCAGTAGTATAGAGGGGAGGGAGACAGATACGCAGTATTTT
TRBV6-1	TRBJ1-6	-	-	CASSDHRARGTHSPLHF	TGTGCCAGCAGTGACCACAGGGCCCGAGGGACCCATTCACCCCTCCACTTT
TRBV5-1	TRBJ2-2	-	-	CASSPSTTGNTGELFF	TGCGCCAGCAGCCCATCTACGACAGGGAACACCGGGGAGCTGTTTTTT
TRBV5-6	TRBJ2-1	-	TRBD2	CASSLLAGANEQFF	TGTGCCAGCAGCTTGTTAGCGGGAGCGAATGAGCAGTTCTTC
TRBV2	TRBJ2-3	few	-	CASSEFWSSTDTQYF	TGTGCCAGCAGTGAATTTTGGAGCAGCACAGATACGCAGTATTTT
TRBV28	TRBJ2-5	-	-	CASSSHRKYQETQYF	TGTGCCAGCAGTTCACACAGGAAGTACCAAGAGACCCAGTACTTC
TRBV2	TRBJ1-1	-	TRBD1	CASSRQGTNTEAFF	TGTGCCAGCTCGAGACAGGGAACGAACACTGAAGCTTTCTTT
TRBV7-9	TRBJ1-2	once	-	CASSSEAKGGYTF	TGTGCCAGCAGCAGCGAAGCGAAAGGAGGCTACACCTTC
TRBV7-9	TRBJ1-1	-	-	CASSPIDTEAFF	TGTGCCAGCAGCCCCATTGACACTGAAGCTTTCTTT
TRBV28	TRBJ2-5	-	-	CASGAGRKETQYF	TGTGCCAGCGGCGCAGGGAGGAAAGAGACCCAGTACTTC
TRBV27	TRBJ1-2	few	-	CASRAGSYGYTF	TGTGCCAGCAGGGCAGGGTCATATGGCTACACCTTC
TRBV6-5	TRBJ2-3	-	TRBD2	CASSYTPSGRADTQYF	TGTGCCAGCAGTTACACTCCTAGCGGGAGGGCAGATACGCAGTATTTT
TRBV6-6	TRBJ2-5	few	TRBD1	CASSSPGTARAETQYF	TGTGCCAGCAGTTCGCCAGGGACAGCACGGGCAGAGACCCAGTACTTC
TRBV6-5	TRBJ2-3	-	TRBD1	CASRQQGYPDTQYF	TGTGCCAGCAGGCAACAGGGGTATCCAGATACGCAGTATTTT
TRBV7-6	TRBJ2-5	-	-	CASSRRNSRLETQYF	TGTGCCAGCAGCCGCCGGAACAGCCGCCTAGAGACCCAGTACTTC
TRBV20-1	TRBJ2-1	few	TRBD2	CSASYPPRFGGRPYNEQFF	TGCAGTGCTAGTTACCCCCCGAGGTTCGGCGGGAGGCCTTACAATGAGCAGTTCTTC
TRBV3-1/TRBV3-2	TRBJ1-1	-	-	CASSQPRRGSLTEAFF	TGTGCCAGCAGCCAACCGCGGCGGGGGAGTCTCACTGAAGCTTTCTTT
TRBV5-5	TRBJ2-7	-	-	CASSLGLGSYEQYF	TGTGCCAGCAGCTTGGGACTTGGCTCCTACGAGCAGTACTTC
TRBV30	TRBJ1-1	-	-	CAWSWQANTEAFF	TGTGCCTGGAGTTGGCAGGCGAACACTGAAGCTTTCTTT
TRBV10-3	TRBJ2-7	-	-	CAVQGSHEQYF	TGTGCCGTACAGGGTTCCCACGAGCAGTACTTC